This TCR beta chain derives from a study of CD8 T cells in ankylosing spondylitis. Points from the study as a whole: Seemingly distinctive of ankylosing spondylitis blood was a TCR beta motif formed by eight highly homologous variants.

This clonotype has a handful of counts. Its cognate antigen is unknown. MiXCR, run by TCRdb on the 5' RACE reads, gives a single entry per CDR3 protein. The table lists about 540,000 distinct CDR3 sequences, more than 9.5% of them singletons. Trimming took 6 bases from V and 4 from J; bases not matched to a gene: 3. The CDR3 length is 16 residues. In germline, CDR1 is SNHLY, CDR2 FYNNEI. The genes are TRBV2 and TRBJ2-1, with TRBD2 identical over 16 bases. Sequenced input: blood, either unsorted or a sorted T cell fraction (not recorded which). This clonotype originated in a male donor with ankylosing spondylitis. The CDR3 sequence is CASRGGLAGGYNEQFF. The DNA for the CDR3 is TGTGCCAGCAGAGGGGGACTAGCGGGAGGGTACAATGAGCAGTTCTTC.